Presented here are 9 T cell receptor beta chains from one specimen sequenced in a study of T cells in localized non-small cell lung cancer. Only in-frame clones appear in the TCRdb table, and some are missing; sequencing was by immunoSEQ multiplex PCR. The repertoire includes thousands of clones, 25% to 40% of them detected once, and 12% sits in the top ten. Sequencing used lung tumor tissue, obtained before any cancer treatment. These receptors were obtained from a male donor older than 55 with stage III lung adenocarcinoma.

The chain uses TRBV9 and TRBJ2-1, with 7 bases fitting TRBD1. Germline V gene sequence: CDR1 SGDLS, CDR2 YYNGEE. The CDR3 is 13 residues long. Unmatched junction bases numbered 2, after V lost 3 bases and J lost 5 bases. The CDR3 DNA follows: TGTGCCAGCAGCGGGGGACAGCACAATGAGCAGTTCTTC. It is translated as CASSGGQHNEQFF. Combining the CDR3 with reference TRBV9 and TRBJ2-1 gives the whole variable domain DSGVTQTPKHLITATGQRVTLRCSPRSGDLSVYWYQQSLDQGLQFLIQYYNGEERAKGNILERFSAQQFPDLHSELNLSSLELGDSALYFCASSGGQHNEQFFGPGTRLTVL.

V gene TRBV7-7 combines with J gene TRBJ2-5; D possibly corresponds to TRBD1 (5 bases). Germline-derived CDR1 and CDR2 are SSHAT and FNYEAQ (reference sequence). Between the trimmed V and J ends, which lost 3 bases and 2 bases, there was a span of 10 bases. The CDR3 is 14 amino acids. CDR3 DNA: TGTGCCAGCAGCTTGTCTGGGGCTCAAGAGACCCAGTACTTC. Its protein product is CASSLSGAQETQYF.

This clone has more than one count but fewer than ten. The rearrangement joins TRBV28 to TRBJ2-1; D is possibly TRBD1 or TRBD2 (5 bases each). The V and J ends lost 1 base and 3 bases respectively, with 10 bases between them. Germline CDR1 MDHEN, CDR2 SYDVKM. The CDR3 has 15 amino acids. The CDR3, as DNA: TGTGCCAGCAGTTTATTCGGGGCGGGCTACAATGAGCAGTTCTTC. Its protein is CASSLFGAGYNEQFF.

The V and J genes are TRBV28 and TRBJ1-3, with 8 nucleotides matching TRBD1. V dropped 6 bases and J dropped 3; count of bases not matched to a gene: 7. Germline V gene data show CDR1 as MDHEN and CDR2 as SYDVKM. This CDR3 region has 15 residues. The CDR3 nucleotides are TGTGCCAGCAGCTATGCAGGGGGCGGTGGAAACACCATATATTTT. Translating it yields CASSYAGGGGNTIYF.

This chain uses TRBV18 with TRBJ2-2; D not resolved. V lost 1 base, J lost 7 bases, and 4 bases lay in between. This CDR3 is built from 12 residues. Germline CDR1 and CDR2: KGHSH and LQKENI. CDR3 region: CASSPRVGELFF. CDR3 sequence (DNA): TGTGCCAGCTCACCACGAGTCGGGGAGCTGTTTTTT.

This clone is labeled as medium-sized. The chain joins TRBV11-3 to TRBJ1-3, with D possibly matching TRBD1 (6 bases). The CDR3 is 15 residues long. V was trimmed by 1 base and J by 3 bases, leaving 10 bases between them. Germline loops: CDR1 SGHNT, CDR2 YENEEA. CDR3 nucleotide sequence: TGTGCCAGCAGCTTAGGGGGGACAAGTGGAAACACCATATATTTT. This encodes CASSLGGTSGNTIYF.

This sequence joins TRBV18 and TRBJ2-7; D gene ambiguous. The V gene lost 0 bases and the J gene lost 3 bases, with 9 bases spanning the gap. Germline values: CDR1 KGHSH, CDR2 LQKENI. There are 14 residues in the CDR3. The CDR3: CASSPPSRNYEQYF. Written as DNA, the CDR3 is TGTGCCAGCTCACCACCCAGCAGGAACTACGAGCAGTACTTC.

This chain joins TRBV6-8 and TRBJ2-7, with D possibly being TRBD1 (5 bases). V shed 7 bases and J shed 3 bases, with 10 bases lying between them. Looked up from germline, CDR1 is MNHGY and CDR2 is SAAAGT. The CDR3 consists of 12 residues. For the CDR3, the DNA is TGTGCCAGCACCGACAGTTTCTACGAGCAGTACTTC. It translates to CASTDSFYEQYF.

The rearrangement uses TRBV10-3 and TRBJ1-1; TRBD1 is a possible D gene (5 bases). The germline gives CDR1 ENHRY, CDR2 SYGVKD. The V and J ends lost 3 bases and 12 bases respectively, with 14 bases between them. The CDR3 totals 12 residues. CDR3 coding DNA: TGTGCCATCAGTGACGGGGCCCCTGGGACTTTCTTT. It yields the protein CAISDGAPGTFF.